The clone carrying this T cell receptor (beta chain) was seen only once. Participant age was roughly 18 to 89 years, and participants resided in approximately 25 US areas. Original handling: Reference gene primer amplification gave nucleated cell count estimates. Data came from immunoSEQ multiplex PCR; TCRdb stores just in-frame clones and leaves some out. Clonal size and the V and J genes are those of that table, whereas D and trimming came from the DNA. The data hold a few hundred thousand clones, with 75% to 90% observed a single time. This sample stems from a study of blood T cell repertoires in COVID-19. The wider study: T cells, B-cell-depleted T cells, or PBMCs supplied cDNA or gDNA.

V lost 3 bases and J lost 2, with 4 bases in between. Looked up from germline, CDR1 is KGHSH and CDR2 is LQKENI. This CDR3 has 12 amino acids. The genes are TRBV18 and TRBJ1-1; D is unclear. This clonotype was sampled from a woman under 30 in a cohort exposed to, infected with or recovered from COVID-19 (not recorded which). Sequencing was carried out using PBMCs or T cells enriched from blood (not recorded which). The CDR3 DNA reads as TGTGCCAGCTCACCCAGAAACACTGAAGCTTTCTTT. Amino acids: CASSPRNTEAFF.